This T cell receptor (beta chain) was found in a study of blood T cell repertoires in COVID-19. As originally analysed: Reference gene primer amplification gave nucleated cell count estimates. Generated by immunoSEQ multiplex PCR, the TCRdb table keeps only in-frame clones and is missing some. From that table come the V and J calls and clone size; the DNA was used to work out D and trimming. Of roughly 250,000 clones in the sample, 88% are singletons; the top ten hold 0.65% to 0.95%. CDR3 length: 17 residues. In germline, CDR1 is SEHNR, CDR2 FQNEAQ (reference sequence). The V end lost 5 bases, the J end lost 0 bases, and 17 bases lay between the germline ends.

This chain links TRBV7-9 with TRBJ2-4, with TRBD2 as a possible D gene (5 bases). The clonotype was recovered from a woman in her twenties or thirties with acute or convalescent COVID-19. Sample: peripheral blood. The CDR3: CASSDTRLLIAKNIQYF. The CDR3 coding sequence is TGTGCCAGCAGCGACACTAGATTACTAATAGCCAAAAACATTCAGTACTTC.